This T cell receptor (beta chain) was sequenced in a study of CD8+CD57+ T cells in acquired aplastic anemia. Study as a whole: On average, sorted CD4+ and CD8+ cells gave roughly 3 ug of DNA.

Many counts were recorded for this clonotype. What it recognizes is unknown. Germline V CDR1 and CDR2: KGHDR, SFDVKD. This CDR3 has 13 residues. Deletions cut 7 bases from V and 7 bases from J, with 15 bases between. Using genomic DNA as the template, TCR beta VDJ and CDR3 profiling was carried out. Each CDR3 protein gets one entry after TCRdb re-called the reads with MiXCR. The sample lists some 180,000 distinct CDR3 sequences; 45% to 50% were seen once. Study findings and constraints: Around 27 sequences, all CD8+ CDR3, were shared between patients and controls. The CD8+ Simpson's diversity of patients and controls was not significantly different.

The chain employs TRBV24-1 and TRBJ1-2, with D possibly being TRBD1 (5 bases). Material for sequencing was sorted CD4+, CD8+, or CD8+CD57+ T cells (not recorded which) from PBMCs. This sequence originates from a human donor in good health. CDR3 bases: TGTGCCACCAGAGCCCAGGGAATAGGTGGCTACACCTTC. This codes for CATRAQGIGGYTF.